The text below deals with one T cell receptor (beta chain). The data originate from a study of blood T cell repertoires in COVID-19. Study information: There were acute and convalescent COVID-19 samples, and they came from the United States, Italy and Spain. T cells, B-cell-depleted T cells, or PBMCs provided the cDNA or gDNA that served as material.

J gave up 5 bases and V 3 bases, and 8 bases lay outside the gene matches. CDR1 is ENHRY, CDR2 SYGVKD, per germline. CDR3 length equals 16 residues. In the authors' methods: By means of reference gene primer amplification, nucleated cell counts were estimated. Sequenced by immunoSEQ multiplex PCR; TCRdb stores in-frame clones only, minus some. The D gene and trimming were derived from the DNA, and the V and J assignments and clone size from that table. The sample carries 100,000 or so clones, about 90% recorded once. The TCR sequence derives from a man aged 25-45 years in a cohort sampled during active COVID-19. The sequenced sample was peripheral blood. The gene calls are TRBV10-3 and TRBJ2-1; 9 bases agree with TRBD1. CDR3 coding DNA: TGTGCCATCAGTGACGCGACCGGGACAGGGAACAATGAGCAGTTCTTC. Protein sequence: CAISDATGTGNNEQFF.